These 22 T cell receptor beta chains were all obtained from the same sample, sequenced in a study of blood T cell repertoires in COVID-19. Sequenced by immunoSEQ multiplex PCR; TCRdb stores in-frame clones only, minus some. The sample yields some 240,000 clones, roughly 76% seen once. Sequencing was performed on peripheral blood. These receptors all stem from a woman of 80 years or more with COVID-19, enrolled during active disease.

CDR3 coding DNA: TGTGCCAGCAGCCAACAGGGGAACACTGAAGCTTTCTTT. Its translation: CASSQQGNTEAFF. V and J are TRBV7-3 and TRBJ1-1; tentative D call: TRBD1 (6 bases). The CDR3 covers 13 residues. V lost 5 bases to trimming and J lost 1 base, with 8 bases between them. Germline V CDR1 and CDR2: SGHTA, FQGTGA.

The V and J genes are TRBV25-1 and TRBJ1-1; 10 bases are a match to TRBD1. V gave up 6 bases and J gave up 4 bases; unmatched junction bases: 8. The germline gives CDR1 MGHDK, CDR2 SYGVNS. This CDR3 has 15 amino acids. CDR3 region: CASREVTGGVTEAFF. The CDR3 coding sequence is TGTGCCAGCAGAGAAGTGACAGGGGGCGTCACTGAAGCTTTCTTT.

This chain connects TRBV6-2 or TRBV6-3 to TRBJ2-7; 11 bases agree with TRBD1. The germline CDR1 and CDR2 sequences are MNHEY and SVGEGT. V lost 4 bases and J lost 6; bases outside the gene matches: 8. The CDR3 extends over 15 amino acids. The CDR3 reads CASSSAGTGGGEQYF. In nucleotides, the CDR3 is TGTGCCAGCAGTTCAGCCGGGACAGGGGGGGGCGAGCAGTACTTC.

The CDR3 DNA follows: TGTGCCAGTATGGGAGGGTTCACCGCAGATACGCAGTATTTT. Its protein product is CASMGGFTADTQYF. This chain connects TRBV19 to TRBJ2-3; TRBD2 agrees at 7 bases. The germline CDR1 and CDR2 sequences are LNHDA and SQIVND (reference sequence). V lost 7 bases and J lost 4; bases outside the gene matches: 8. The CDR3 is 14 amino acids.

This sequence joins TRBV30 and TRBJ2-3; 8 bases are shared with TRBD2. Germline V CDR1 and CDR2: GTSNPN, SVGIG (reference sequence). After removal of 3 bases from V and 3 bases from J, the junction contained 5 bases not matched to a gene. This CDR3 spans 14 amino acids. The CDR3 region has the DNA TGTGCCTGGAGAGTGAGCGGGAGTACAGATACGCAGTATTTT. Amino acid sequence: CAWRVSGSTDTQYF.

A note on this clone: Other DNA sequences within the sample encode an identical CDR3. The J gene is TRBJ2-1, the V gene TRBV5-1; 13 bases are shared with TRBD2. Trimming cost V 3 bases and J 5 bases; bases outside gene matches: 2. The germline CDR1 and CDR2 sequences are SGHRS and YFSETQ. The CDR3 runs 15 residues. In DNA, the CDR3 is TGCGCCAGCAGCTCGGGGACTAGCGGGAACAATGAGCAGTTCTTC. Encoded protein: CASSSGTSGNNEQFF. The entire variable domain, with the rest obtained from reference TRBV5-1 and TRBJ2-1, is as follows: KAGVTQTPRYLIKTRGQQVTLSCSPISGHRSVSWYQQTPGQGLQFLFEYFSETQRNKGNFPGRFSGRQFSNSRSEMNVSTLELGDSALYLCASSSGTSGNNEQFFGPGTRLTVL.

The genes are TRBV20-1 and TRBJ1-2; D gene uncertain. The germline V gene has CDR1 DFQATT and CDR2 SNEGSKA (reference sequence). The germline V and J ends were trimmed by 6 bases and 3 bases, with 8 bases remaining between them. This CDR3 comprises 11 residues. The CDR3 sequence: CSAGSDYGYTF. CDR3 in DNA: TGCAGTGCCGGTTCCGACTATGGCTACACCTTC.

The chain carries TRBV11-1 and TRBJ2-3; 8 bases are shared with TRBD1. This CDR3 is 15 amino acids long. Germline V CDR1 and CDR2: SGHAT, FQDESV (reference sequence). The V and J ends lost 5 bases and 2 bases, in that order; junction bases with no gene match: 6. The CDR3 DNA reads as TGTGCCAGCAGCCCCGGGACAGGTGCCACAGATACGCAGTATTTT. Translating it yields CASSPGTGATDTQYF.

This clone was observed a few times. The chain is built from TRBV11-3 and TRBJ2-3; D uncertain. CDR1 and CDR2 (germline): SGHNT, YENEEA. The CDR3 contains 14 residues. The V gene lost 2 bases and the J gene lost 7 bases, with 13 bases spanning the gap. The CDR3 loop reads CASSLSTPPHTQYF. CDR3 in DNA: TGTGCCAGCAGCTTAAGTACTCCGCCCCATACGCAGTATTTT.

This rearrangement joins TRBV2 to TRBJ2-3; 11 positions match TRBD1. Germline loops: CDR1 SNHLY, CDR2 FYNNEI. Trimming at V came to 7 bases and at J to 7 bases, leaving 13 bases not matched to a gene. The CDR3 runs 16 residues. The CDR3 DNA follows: TGTGCCAGCACTGCAGAGGCTGGGACAGGGGGAAATACGCAGTATTTT. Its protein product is CASTAEAGTGGNTQYF.

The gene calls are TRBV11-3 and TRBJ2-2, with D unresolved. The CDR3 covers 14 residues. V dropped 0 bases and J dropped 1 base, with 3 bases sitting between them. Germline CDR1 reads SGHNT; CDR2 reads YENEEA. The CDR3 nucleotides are TGTGCCAGCAGCTTAGACCAGAACACCGGGGAGCTGTTTTTT. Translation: CASSLDQNTGELFF.

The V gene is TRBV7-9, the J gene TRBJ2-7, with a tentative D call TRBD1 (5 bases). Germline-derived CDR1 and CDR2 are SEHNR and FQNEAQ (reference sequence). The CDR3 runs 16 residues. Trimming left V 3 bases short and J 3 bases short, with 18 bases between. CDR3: CASSFFVGAGIYEQYF. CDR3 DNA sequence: TGTGCCAGCAGCTTCTTCGTTGGAGCAGGGATCTACGAGCAGTACTTC.

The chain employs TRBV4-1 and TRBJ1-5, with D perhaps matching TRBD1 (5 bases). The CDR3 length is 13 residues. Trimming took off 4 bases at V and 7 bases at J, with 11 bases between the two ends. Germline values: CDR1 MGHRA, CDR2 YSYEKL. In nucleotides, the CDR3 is TGCGCCAGCAGCCGGGGGGTAGGACAGCCCCAGCATTTT. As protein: CASSRGVGQPQHF.

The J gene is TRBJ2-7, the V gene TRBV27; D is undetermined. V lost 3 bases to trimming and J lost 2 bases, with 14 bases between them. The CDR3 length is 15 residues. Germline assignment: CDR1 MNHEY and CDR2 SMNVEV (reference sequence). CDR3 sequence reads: CASSFNSITPYEQYF. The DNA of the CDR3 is TGTGCCAGCAGTTTCAACAGTATTACACCCTACGAGCAGTACTTC.

The CDR3 sequence is CASSFGQGDREYF. CDR3 sequence (DNA): TGTGCCAGCAGTTTTGGGCAGGGGGACCGAGAGTACTTC. This sequence joins TRBV28 and TRBJ2-4; 7 nucleotides match TRBD1. CDR3 length: 13 amino acids. Germline V CDR1 and CDR2: MDHEN, SYDVKM. Trimming removed 3 bases from V and 14 bases from J; junction bases left unmatched: 10.

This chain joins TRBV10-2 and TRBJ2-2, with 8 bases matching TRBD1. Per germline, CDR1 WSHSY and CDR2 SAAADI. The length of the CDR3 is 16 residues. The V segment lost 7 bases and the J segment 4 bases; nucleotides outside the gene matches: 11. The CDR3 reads CASNRGQGVSTGELFF. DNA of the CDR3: TGCGCCAGCAACCGAGGACAGGGAGTCAGCACCGGGGAGCTGTTTTTT.

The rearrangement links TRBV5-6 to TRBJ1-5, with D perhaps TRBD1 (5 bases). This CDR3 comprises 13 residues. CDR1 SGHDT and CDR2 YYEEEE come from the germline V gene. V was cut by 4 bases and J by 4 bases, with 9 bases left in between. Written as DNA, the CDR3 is TGTGCCAGCAGCCCTAGGGGAAATCAGCCCCAGCATTTT. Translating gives CASSPRGNQPQHF.

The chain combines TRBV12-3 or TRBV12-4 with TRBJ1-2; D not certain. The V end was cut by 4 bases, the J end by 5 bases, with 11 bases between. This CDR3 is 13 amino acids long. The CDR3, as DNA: TGTGCCAGCAGTTCCCCCCCCCGTTATGGCTACACCTTC. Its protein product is CASSSPPRYGYTF.

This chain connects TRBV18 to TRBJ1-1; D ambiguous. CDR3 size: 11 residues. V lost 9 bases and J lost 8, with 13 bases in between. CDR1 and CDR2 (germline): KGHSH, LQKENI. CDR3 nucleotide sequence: TGTGCCAGTCTCGGGGAGGGCGAAGCTTTCTTT. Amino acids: CASLGEGEAFF.

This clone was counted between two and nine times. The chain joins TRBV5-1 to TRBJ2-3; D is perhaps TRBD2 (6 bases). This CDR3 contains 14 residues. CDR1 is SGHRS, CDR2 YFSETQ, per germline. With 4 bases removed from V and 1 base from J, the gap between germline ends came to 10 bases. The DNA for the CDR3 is TGCGCCAGCAGCGGGACTCCCCGCACAGATACGCAGTATTTT. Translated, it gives CASSGTPRTDTQYF.

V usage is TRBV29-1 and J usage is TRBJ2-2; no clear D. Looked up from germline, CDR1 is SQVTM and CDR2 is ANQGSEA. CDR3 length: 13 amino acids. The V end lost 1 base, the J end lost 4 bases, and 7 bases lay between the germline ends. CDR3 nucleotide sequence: TGCAGCGTTGAAGGGGCTCTCACCGGGGAGCTGTTTTTT. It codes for CSVEGALTGELFF.

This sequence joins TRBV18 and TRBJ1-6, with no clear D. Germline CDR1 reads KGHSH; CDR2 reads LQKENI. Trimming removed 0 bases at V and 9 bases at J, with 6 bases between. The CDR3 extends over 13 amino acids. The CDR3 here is CASSPPSSSPLHF. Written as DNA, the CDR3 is TGTGCCAGCTCACCACCCTCCAGTTCACCCCTCCACTTT. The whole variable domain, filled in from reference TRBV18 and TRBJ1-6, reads NAGVMQNPRHLVRRRGQEARLRCSPMKGHSHVYWYRQLPEEGLKFMVYLQKENIIDESGMPKERFSAEFPKEGPSILRIQQVVRGDSAAYFCASSPPSSSPLHFGNGTRLTVT.